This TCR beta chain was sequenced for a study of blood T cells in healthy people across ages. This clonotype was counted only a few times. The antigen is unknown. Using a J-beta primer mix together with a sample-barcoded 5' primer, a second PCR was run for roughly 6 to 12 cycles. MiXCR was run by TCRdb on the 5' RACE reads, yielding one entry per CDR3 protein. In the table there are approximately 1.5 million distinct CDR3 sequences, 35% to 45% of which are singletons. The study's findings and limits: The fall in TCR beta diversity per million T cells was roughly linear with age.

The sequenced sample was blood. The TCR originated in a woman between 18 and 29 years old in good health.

CDR3 in DNA: TGCAGCGTTGAGGACACGGGAAATTCACCCCTCCACTTT. Protein sequence: CSVEDTGNSPLHF. This chain uses TRBV29-1 with TRBJ1-6; possible D gene TRBD1, 5 bases. CDR3 length equals 13 residues. The V and J ends lost 3 bases and 7 bases respectively, with 10 bases between them. Germline assignment: CDR1 SQVTM and CDR2 ANQGSEA.